This T cell receptor (beta chain) stems from a study of cytomegalovirus exposure and HLA in healthy donors (dated by TCRdb to between 2016 and 2019). Broadly, across the study: According to an earlier analysis of 587 of the donors, 200 million or so T cells yielded over 90 million unique TCR beta sequences and 276 Gb of sequence data. About 300 gigabases of sequencing data and 70 million to 100 million unique TCR sequences made up an early release that covered fewer than 650 HLA-typed donors. Of the approximately 400 genotyped donors, over 70% fell in the genetic ancestry cluster associated with self-reported Caucasian donors. The aim of the study was to test whether cataloging public T cell receptors could identify signatures of past pathogen exposure. The study profiled the T cell repertoires of about 640 subjects by immunosequencing and related them to cytomegalovirus serostatus. Along with the roughly 700-subject first cohort, a separate validation cohort of over a hundred different subjects was used. To predict cytomegalovirus infection status, the study brought together high-throughput TCR immunosequencing, statistical association of individual TCRs with disease status, and machine learning. A later analysis re-examined previously published TCR beta repertoires from just over 650 donors and added high-resolution HLA genotyping to investigate patterns of TCR occurrence. Rather than using new phenotypic data, the later analysis identified candidate immune exposures from TCR beta sequences and from how often those sequences occurred across donors. An earlier analysis of around 580 of the donors used high-throughput TCR beta sequencing to judge whether each TCR beta V gene segment behaved as functional or pseudogenic. Alongside the repertoire data, information on donor age, sex, ethnicity and CMV serostatus was compiled. A later genetic analysis used genome-wide SNP genotypes for about three fifths of the 666 donors, treating that subset as a discovery cohort. Every repertoire in the discovery cohort had been generated on one and the same sequencing platform. Class I and class II HLA loci were covered by the typing at four-digit resolution. Typing coverage varied by locus: roughly 629-640 donors for A, B, C, DRB1 and DQB1; around 560 for DQA1; more than 600 for DPA1; under 490 for DPB1. Roughly five DR-DQ haplotypes were treated as single units for association and clustering because of strong linkage in the cohort. Among some 410 genotyped donors of the cohort, an average of approximately 200,000 unique TCR beta nucleotide sequences was sequenced per donor, of which roughly 17% were non-productive. Broad study findings and their caveats: An association between a missense DCLRE1C variant and V-gene and J-gene trimming of TCR beta chains was found in a later genetic analysis and replicated in an independent cohort. Only TCR beta chains were sequenced in this cohort, and the absence of alpha or paired-chain data limited detectable features. When HLA alleles, especially DR and DQ, strongly co-occurred, TCR associations were difficult to assign to individual alleles. Because counts were too low, more than 15 rarely observed V segments, including chromosome 9 orphons, were left out of the earlier analysis of over 550 of the donors. The study listed 150 to 200 TCR beta chains as associated with cytomegalovirus. According to a later analysis, TCR association rates differed among HLA loci, with DRB1 alleles showing the most associated TCRs and HLA-C alleles showing the fewest. Across donors, most TCR sequences were observed very rarely, whereas some public TCRs were present in many individuals. Compared with equally common non-associated chains, HLA-associated TCR beta chains in a later analysis were more clonally expanded and had lower generation probabilities. Broadly in line with IMGT annotations, most TCR beta V segments showed up in productive rearrangements about 90% or about 30% of the time in an earlier analysis of around 600 of the donors. A later genetic analysis reported fewer N-insertions in productive TCRs among donors in an Asian-associated ancestry cluster than the roughly 700-donor mean. Correlated functional status among segregating V segments might be attributable to linkage disequilibrium, but an unknown experimental factor could not be ruled out. For the cohort, immune exposure information was limited to CMV serostatus. In a later analysis, some 17,000 TCR beta sequences were associated with specific HLA alleles at a false discovery rate of 0.05. A further reported finding was that TCR beta sequences accurately predicted the HLA-A and HLA-B alleles for most subjects in the first cohort. Several of the top co-occurrence clusters appeared to be linked to parvovirus B19, influenza, CMV and Epstein-Barr virus, according to a later analysis. Sequencing depth was assumed to be roughly uniform across donors in the presence/absence analyses, though that assumption may not hold. A cluster of highly shared sequence variants was judged likely to represent a technical artifact of the sequencing pipeline. The authors suggested that the approach could potentially be generalized to other disease states and immunological phenotypes. Most CMV-associated TCR beta chains appeared to be HLA-restricted in a later analysis, and the HLA associations seemed to be driven largely by CMV exposure. In both the original and validation cohorts, the classifier was reported to diagnose cytomegalovirus status with high specificity and sensitivity. In vitro tests confirmed that three of the cytomegalovirus-associated TCR beta chains recognize cytomegalovirus antigens. Because HLA typing was unavailable for some donors at each locus, only the typed subset was used in association tests.

Receptor amplification or capture employed the immunoSEQ multiplex PCR assay. A mixture of 60 forward primers for TCR Vbeta segments and 13 reverse primers for TCR Jbeta segments was used in the multiplex PCR. The CDR3 region of rearranged TCR beta genes was amplified from genomic DNA by a multiplex PCR assay. Amplified TCR beta libraries were sequenced as 87-base-pair reads on the Illumina HiSeq System. Per the source publication's procedure: In a later analysis, 77 million or so unique TCR beta chains were counted across the 500 to 850 repertoires, and about 10 million of these chains were shared by at least two donors. Raw reads were error-corrected and collapsed into unique sequences with a nearest-neighbor algorithm that merged closely related sequences to remove PCR and sequencing errors. Alignment of CDR3 sequences to IMGT reference sequences was used to assign V, D and J gene segments. For a sequence to be retained, a match of at least six nucleotides was required to both a V gene segment and a J gene segment. A rearrangement counted as productive if the CDR3 had no stop codons and remained in frame with V and J, and every other rearrangement counted as non-productive. Following IMGT convention, CDR3 was defined as the stretch from the second conserved V-encoded cysteine up to the conserved J-encoded phenylalanine. Sequences without an unambiguous match to a single V gene segment were excluded from the earlier analysis of about 640 of the donors. An earlier analysis of some 500 of the donors classified V segments as functional when productive rearrangements were above 56.7% and as segregating when the standard deviation between donors was above 5%. A statistical classification framework was built to diagnose cytomegalovirus status from the catalog of TCR beta chain sequences. A later analysis assigned V and J genes by comparing TCR nucleotide sequences with IMGT/GENE-DB human TR gene sequences. The TCRdist pipeline was used in a later analysis to assign CDR3 sequences and most-parsimonious VDJ recombination scenarios. A later analysis defined each TCR beta chain by its CDR3 amino acid sequence plus V-gene family, and excluded reads lacking a unique V-gene family. As a way to deal with suspected cross-contamination and a sequencing artifact, a later analysis dropped 640 or so nucleotide sequences that were highly shared and had low generation probability. A later analysis calculated a clonal expansion index for each public chain from normalized within-repertoire ranks of inferred template counts. A later analysis computed generation probabilities with a VDJ recombination model fitted to out-of-frame rearrangements, and checked the results against IGoR. In a later analysis, hypergeometric tests were used to score TCR-TCR, TCR-HLA and TCR-CMV co-occurrence, with a repertoire-size bias correction applied to TCR pairs. In a later analysis, false discovery rates were estimated by permuting HLA or CMV assignments 20 times. In a later analysis, co-occurring TCRs were grouped using DBSCAN, with TCRdist sequence similarity added in when clustering inside HLA-allele-positive subsets. Repertoires with fewer than 30,000 or more than 120,000 public chains, plus five repertoires with anomalous nucleotide sharing, were excluded from co-occurrence clustering. TCRdb re-hosts the immuneACCESS table, in-frame sequences only. Its copies lack some clones; in the studies checked, an unresolved V gene accounts for under half of them, and the cause for the rest is not known. V, J and clone size were drawn from that table, and D and trimming were deduced from the DNA. This sample is represented by 30,000 to 50,000 clones; almost 70% of them were singletons. The top ten clones comprise around 4% of the sample.

The cohort comprised more than 550 healthy bone marrow donors. At the time of sampling, every cohort member was nominally healthy, though immune exposures that went unrecorded were likely present. The donor was CMV seronegative and belonged to the group of roughly 330 seronegative cohort members. A peripheral blood sample was collected from each donor, and TCR beta sequencing was performed on peripheral blood mononuclear cells. The Qiagen DNeasy Blood Extraction Kit was used to extract genomic DNA from the blood cell samples. Turning to this clone: What antigen it recognizes has not been identified. Qualities for individual bases were not recorded, and no much larger clone is one base off.

The TCR sequence derives from a middle-aged man in good health and CMV-seronegative. Specimen: PBMCs.

The DNA sequence is as follows: TGTGCCAGCAGCCTGGGGACAGGGTCTTACGAGCAGTACTTC. Its protein product is CASSLGTGSYEQYF. This sequence uses TRBV7-6 and TRBJ2-7; the central 9 bases match TRBD1. CDR1 and CDR2 were assigned from the germline V gene as SGHVS and FNYEAQ. The CDR3 runs 14 amino acids, cysteine and phenylalanine included. Only the CDR3 region is kept as DNA, spanning 42 bases read in frame from base 1. V has 5 bases trimmed and J has 4 bases trimmed; junction bases matching no gene number 6. The CDR3, completed at both ends by the reference TRBV7-6 and TRBJ2-7 genes, gives the full variable domain GAGVSQSPRYKVTKRGQDVALRCDPISGHVSLYWYRQALGQGPEFLTYFNYEAQQDKSGLPNDRFSAERPEGSISTLTIQRTEQRDSAMYRCASSLGTGSYEQYFGPGTRLTVT.